This T cell receptor beta chain was profiled in a study of neurological immune-mediated disorders. This clonotype was recorded many times. Antigen: not known. CDR3 length: 14 residues. V was pared by 5 bases and J by 0 bases, with 9 bases between. Germline lookup yields CDR1 SGHTA and CDR2 FQGNSA. In TCRdb, the 5' RACE reads were re-called with MiXCR into one record per CDR3 protein. The sample carries 53,000 or so distinct CDR3 sequences, about 13% recorded once. General study points: The highest TCR clonal expansion occurred in HTLV-1-associated myelopathy; multiple sclerosis fell below healthy controls. No expanded-clone CDR3 amino acid sequence recurred across subjects, suggesting private TCR-beta repertoires.

The chain is built from TRBV7-2 and TRBJ2-3; no definite D call. This TCR was recovered from a woman in her sixties or seventies with HTLV-1-associated myelopathy (HAM/TSP). Material for sequencing was PBMCs. CDR3 in DNA: TGTGCCAGCAGCCCCCTCGGGAGCACAGATACGCAGTATTTT. Residues: CASSPLGSTDTQYF.